The 10 T cell receptor beta chains in this list originate from one sample, sequenced in a study of blood T cell repertoires in COVID-19. TCRdb's copy holds only in-frame clones and misses some; the assay was immunoSEQ multiplex PCR. This sample has roughly 170,000 clones, with about 83% found just once. The sample was peripheral blood. Receptors were obtained from a man aged 40-49 years who had recovered from COVID-19.

The chain links TRBV29-1 to TRBJ1-5, with D tentatively TRBD1 (6 bases). The germline V and J ends were trimmed by 4 bases and 7 bases, with 14 bases remaining between them. This CDR3 has 13 amino acids. The germline gives CDR1 SQVTM, CDR2 ANQGSEA. This CDR3 reads CSVGQGTSQPQHF. The CDR3 DNA reads as TGCAGCGTTGGGCAGGGGACAAGCCAGCCCCAGCATTTT.

The sample holds one count of this clone. The chain joins TRBV10-3 to TRBJ1-3; 8 bases are a match to TRBD1. Germline V gene sequence: CDR1 ENHRY, CDR2 SYGVKD. The CDR3 has 16 residues. V was clipped by 6 bases and J by 1 base; unmatched bases: 8. In DNA form, the CDR3 reads TGTGCCATCAGCGTTGGACAGGGCGGTTCTGGAAACACCATATATTTT. It specifies CAISVGQGGSGNTIYF.

This clone has just a few counts. The genes are TRBV10-3 and TRBJ2-1; 9 bases fit TRBD2. Germline V CDR1 and CDR2: ENHRY, SYGVKD. CDR3 size: 15 residues. Trimming removed 0 bases from V and 8 bases from J; junction bases left unmatched: 5. The CDR3 region is CAISESAGGPHEQFF. CDR3 bases: TGTGCCATCAGTGAGTCGGCGGGAGGGCCCCATGAGCAGTTCTTC.

A few counts support this clone. The chain is built from TRBV7-9 and TRBJ2-3; unclear D gene. The V end lost 3 bases, the J end lost 0 bases, and 10 bases lay between the germline ends. CDR3 length: 15 residues. The germline CDR1 and CDR2 sequences are SEHNR and FQNEAQ (reference sequence). This CDR3 is CASSLWAASTDTQYF. In DNA, the CDR3 is TGTGCCAGCAGCTTGTGGGCAGCAAGCACAGATACGCAGTATTTT. The complete variable domain, with remaining parts taken from reference TRBV7-9 and TRBJ2-3, reads DTGVSQNPRHKITKRGQNVTFRCDPISEHNRLYWYRQTLGQGPEFLTYFQNEAQLEKSRLLSDRFSAERPKGSFSTLEIQRTEQGDSAMYLCASSLWAASTDTQYFGPGTRLTVL.

The rearrangement links TRBV28 to TRBJ2-5, with D uncertain. The germline gives CDR1 MDHEN, CDR2 SYDVKM. This CDR3 contains 11 residues. V was trimmed by 10 bases and J by 4 bases, leaving 10 bases between them. The CDR3 here is CAIRFGETQYF. CDR3 nucleotide sequence: TGTGCCATCCGTTTCGGAGAGACCCAGTACTTC.

The sample holds one count of this clone. V usage is TRBV7-8 and J usage is TRBJ2-2; the match to TRBD2 covers 14 bases. The germline V gene has CDR1 SGHVS and CDR2 FQNEAQ. The CDR3 spans 18 residues. Germline trimming cut 4 bases from V and 4 bases from J; bases unmatched to any gene: 8. The CDR3 sequence is CASSSYRTSGGSTGELFF. The CDR3 coding sequence is TGTGCCAGCAGCTCCTATCGGACTAGCGGGGGGTCCACCGGGGAGCTGTTTTTT. The variable domain in full, with the rest retrieved from reference TRBV7-8 and TRBJ2-2, is GAGVSQSPRYKVAKRGQDVALRCDPISGHVSLFWYQQALGQGPEFLTYFQNEAQLDKSGLPSDRFFAERPEGSVSTLKIQRTQQEDSAVYLCASSSYRTSGGSTGELFFGEGSRLTVL.

J is TRBJ2-3 and V is TRBV9; 7 nucleotides agree with TRBD1. Losses at the gene ends were 7 bases for V and 1 base for J; bases not matched to a gene: 6. In germline, CDR1 is SGDLS, CDR2 YYNGEE. The CDR3 covers 14 residues. CDR3 bases: TGTGCCAGCGGGCGACAGGGCCGCACAGATACGCAGTATTTT. This translates into CASGRQGRTDTQYF.

Here the CDR3 reads CAAWDRGSDTQYF. CDR3 in DNA: TGTGCCGCCTGGGACAGGGGGTCAGATACGCAGTATTTT. V gene TRBV10-3 combines with J gene TRBJ2-3; 11 bases fit TRBD1. This CDR3 region has 13 residues. V dropped 11 bases and J dropped 4; count of bases not matched to a gene: 5. From germline, CDR1 is ENHRY and CDR2 SYGVKD.

This clone has a handful of counts. As DNA, the CDR3 is TGTGCCAGCCAGTTTACGGGCGCTAGCGGGAGTGGTGAGCAGTTCTTC. As protein: CASQFTGASGSGEQFF. The chain recombines TRBV27 with TRBJ2-1; 10 bases match TRBD2. Germline assignment: CDR1 MNHEY and CDR2 SMNVEV (reference sequence). The CDR3 has 16 residues. The trim removed 8 bases at V and 9 bases at J, leaving 16 bases unmatched.

This chain uses TRBV5-1 with TRBJ1-1; a possible D gene is TRBD1 (6 bases). CDR1 and CDR2 (germline): SGHRS, YFSETQ. V lost 4 bases and J lost 8, with 15 bases in between. The CDR3 extends over 13 amino acids. In DNA form, the CDR3 reads TGCGCCAGCAGCCCCGGACAGACCCCCGAAGCTTTCTTT. This sequence encodes CASSPGQTPEAFF.